The entry below gives a single TCR beta chain sequence along with its context. V shed 6 bases and J shed 0 bases, with 12 bases lying between them. This CDR3 region has 15 residues. Looked up from germline, CDR1 is SGHVS and CDR2 is FNYEAQ. This record belongs to a study of blood T cell repertoires in COVID-19. Study as a whole: Both acute and convalescent COVID-19 samples were obtained from the United States, Italy and Spain. T cells, B-cell-depleted T cells, or PBMCs provided the cDNA or gDNA that served as material.

As handled by the study authors: The authors estimated nucleated cell counts from reference gene primer amplification. Here immunoSEQ multiplex PCR was the method, and the copy in TCRdb shows in-frame clones only, minus some. V, J and clone size are those of that table, while D and trimming were read from the DNA. Of more than 300,000 clones detected, around 87% appear once; the ten largest clones hold around 1.9%. Participant-reported clinical history was the basis for cohort assignment. The chain has TRBV7-6 and TRBJ2-1; the D is unclear. Sequenced: PBMCs or T cells enriched from blood (not recorded which). The clonotype originates from a man in his forties in a cohort exposed to, infected with or recovered from COVID-19 (not recorded which). The CDR3 DNA follows: TGTGCCAGCAGTGAATCGTACAGCTCCTACAATGAGCAGTTCTTC. This encodes CASSESYSSYNEQFF.